The 8 T cell receptor beta chains given below trace back to one sample, sequenced in a study of shared clonotypes between healthy human individuals. Profiled with immunoSEQ multiplex PCR; TCRdb holds only in-frame clones, not every one. The data hold some 95,000 clones, with roughly 69% observed a single time. Sequences were obtained from memory CD8+ T cells sorted from blood. The subset is: CD45RO+ cells pooled with CCR7-negative TemRA cells. All receptors come from a man aged 30 to 39 in good health.

Comments on this clone: This may stem from a read error, because a much larger clone lies one nucleotide away. This chain joins TRBV27 and TRBJ2-7; weak D call: TRBD2 (5 bases). The V gene's germline CDR1 is MNHEY and CDR2 SMNVEV (reference sequence). The CDR3 has 14 amino acids. The CDR3 DNA sequence: TGTGCCAACAGTCCCTTCCGGGGTCATTACGAGCAGTACTTC. Translated: CANSPFRGHYEQYF.

A word on this clone: At one end, the junction sequence differs from germline, possibly due to a read error. This sequence joins TRBV6-5 and TRBJ2-7; D unclear. Per the germline V gene, CDR1 is MNHEY and CDR2 is SVGAGI. This CDR3 region has 12 residues. CDR3 protein: CAISVQGYEQYF. The CDR3 DNA is TGTGCCATCAGTGTCCAAGGCTACGAGCAGTACTTC.

The chain is built from TRBV15 and TRBJ2-3; D possibly corresponds to TRBD2 (6 bases). CDR1 is LNHNV, CDR2 YYDKDF, per germline (reference sequence). Between the trimmed V and J ends, which lost 3 bases and 1 base, there was a span of 23 bases. The CDR3 runs 19 residues. CDR3 residues: CATSRRKRRDRRRTDTQYF. CDR3 in DNA: TGTGCCACCAGCAGGAGGAAGAGGAGGGATCGAAGACGCACAGATACGCAGTATTTT.

The rearrangement links TRBV4-1 to TRBJ1-1, with 7 positions matching TRBD1. Germline CDR1 and CDR2: MGHRA and YSYEKL. This CDR3 contains 18 residues. The ends lost 1 base at V and 4 bases at J; junction bases unmatched: 15. CDR3: CASSQGETWRGRSTEAFF. The CDR3, as DNA: TGCGCCAGCAGCCAAGGCGAGACTTGGAGGGGGCGGTCCACTGAAGCTTTCTTT.

The V and J genes are TRBV4-1 and TRBJ2-1, with TRBD2 identical over 10 bases. CDR3 length: 16 amino acids. Losses at the gene ends were 6 bases for V and 8 bases for J; bases not matched to a gene: 13. The germline V gene encodes CDR1 MGHRA and CDR2 YSYEKL. The CDR3 protein is CASRQTGTSDVDEQFF. In nucleotides, the CDR3 is TGCGCCAGCAGGCAGACCGGGACTAGCGACGTCGATGAGCAGTTCTTC.

This clone came up many times. This sequence joins TRBV6-4 and TRBJ2-3; D not certain. V lost 3 bases and J lost 0, with 7 bases in between. CDR3 length: 14 residues. Looked up from germline, CDR1 is MRHNA and CDR2 is SNTAGT. The CDR3 sequence: CASSEEDSTDTQYF. The CDR3 coding sequence is TGTGCCAGCAGTGAGGAAGATAGCACAGATACGCAGTATTTT.

This chain links TRBV19 with TRBJ2-7; 9 positions agree with TRBD2. Trimming cost V 5 bases and J 2 bases; bases outside gene matches: 7. The CDR3 is 15 amino acids. In germline, CDR1 is LNHDA, CDR2 SQIVND (reference sequence). The CDR3 nucleotides read TGTGCCAGTAGTGGCGGGACTAGCAATCCCTACGAGCAGTACTTC. Protein product: CASSGGTSNPYEQYF.

The gene calls are TRBV5-8 and TRBJ2-7, with D possibly called TRBD1 or TRBD2 (5 bases each). In germline, CDR1 is SGHTS, CDR2 YDEGEE. V lost 0 bases to trimming and J lost 6 bases, with 10 bases between them. This CDR3 is 13 amino acids long. The CDR3 spells CASSLVGVAEQYF. In nucleotides, the CDR3 is TGTGCCAGCAGCTTGGTGGGGGTGGCCGAGCAGTACTTC.